Listed below are T cell receptor beta chains from one sample, sequenced in a study of regulatory T cells in long-lasting Graves disease. One entry per CDR3 protein results from TCRdb running MiXCR on the multiplex PCR reads. The sample yields approximately 460,000 distinct CDR3 sequences, about 17% seen once. This same sample was also taken into another study, of T cells in Graves' hyperthyroidism and ophthalmopathy.

The specimen was peripheral blood mononuclear cells (PBMCs), collected at new diagnosis, from a patient treated with antithyroid drugs. All receptors derive from a woman aged 25 to 39 with Graves disease. Each CDR3 is given with its conserved first and last residue. D genes are given only for firm matches. Size is stated for part of the rows, as once, few or many counts, or as a class when the clone is expanded.

CDR3aa: CASSLYSSNPNYGYTF; CDR3nt: TGTGCCAGCAGTTTATACAGCAGCAACCCCAACTATGGCTACACCTTC; abundance: many; j_gene: TRBJ1-2; d_gene: NA; v_gene: TRBV28
CDR3aa: CSARGEDSLWTQYF; CDR3nt: TGCAGTGCTAGAGGGGAGGACAGCCTGTGGACCCAGTACTTC; abundance: many; j_gene: TRBJ2-5; d_gene: NA; v_gene: TRBV20-1
CDR3aa: CASSRLAGQYEQYF; CDR3nt: TGTGCCAGCAGCCGACTAGCGGGACAGTACGAGCAGTACTTC; abundance: many; j_gene: TRBJ2-7; d_gene: TRBD2; v_gene: TRBV2
CDR3aa: CASSSQRDGNTIYF; CDR3nt: TGTGCCAGCAGCTCACAGAGGGATGGAAACACCATATATTTT; abundance: many; j_gene: TRBJ1-3; d_gene: NA; v_gene: TRBV12-3/TRBV12-4
CDR3aa: CASASGTFYEQYF; CDR3nt: TGTGCCAGCGCTTCCGGGACCTTCTACGAGCAGTACTTC; abundance: few; j_gene: TRBJ2-7; d_gene: NA; v_gene: TRBV27
CDR3aa: CASSSSVDTQYF; CDR3nt: TGTGCCAGCAGTTCCTCCGTAGATACGCAGTATTTT; abundance: many; j_gene: TRBJ2-3; d_gene: NA; v_gene: TRBV12-3/TRBV12-4
CDR3aa: CASSLRAQGARGYTF; CDR3nt: TGTGCCAGCAGCTTACGCGCACAGGGGGCGCGGGGCTACACCTTC; abundance: NA; j_gene: TRBJ1-2; d_gene: TRBD1; v_gene: TRBV5-6
CDR3aa: CASSFVRYNEQFF; CDR3nt: TGTGCCAGCAGTTTTGTGCGTTACAATGAGCAGTTCTTC; abundance: many; j_gene: TRBJ2-1; d_gene: NA; v_gene: TRBV28
CDR3aa: CASSQDGGGSEQYF; CDR3nt: TGCGCCAGCAGCCAAGATGGAGGGGGATCCGAGCAGTACTTC; abundance: NA; j_gene: TRBJ2-7; d_gene: NA; v_gene: TRBV4-3
CDR3aa: CSASNRNQETQYF; CDR3nt: TGCAGTGCTAGTAACAGGAACCAAGAGACCCAGTACTTC; abundance: few; j_gene: TRBJ2-5; d_gene: NA; v_gene: TRBV20-1
CDR3aa: CASRPRQGYQPQHF; CDR3nt: TGTGCCAGCAGACCCAGACAGGGGTATCAGCCCCAGCATTTT; abundance: few; j_gene: TRBJ1-5; d_gene: TRBD1; v_gene: TRBV6-1
CDR3aa: CAGRETGSGANVLTF; CDR3nt: TGTGCCGGCAGGGAGACAGGGTCCGGGGCCAACGTCCTGACTTTC; abundance: few; j_gene: TRBJ2-6; d_gene: TRBD1; v_gene: TRBV6-2/TRBV6-3
CDR3aa: CASTQQGAIGANVLTF; CDR3nt: TGTGCCAGCACCCAACAGGGGGCGATAGGGGCCAACGTCCTGACTTTC; abundance: NA; j_gene: TRBJ2-6; d_gene: TRBD1; v_gene: TRBV3-1
CDR3aa: CASSLLGEKNTEAFF; CDR3nt: TGTGCCAGCAGTCTTCTGGGGGAAAAGAACACTGAAGCTTTCTTT; abundance: many; j_gene: TRBJ1-1; d_gene: NA; v_gene: TRBV28
CDR3aa: CASSRGLLDRDTSYNEQFF; CDR3nt: TGTGCCAGCAGTCGCGGACTCCTTGACCGGGACACCTCCTACAATGAGCAGTTCTTC; abundance: many; j_gene: TRBJ2-1; d_gene: NA; v_gene: TRBV28
CDR3aa: CATSRVGYEQYF; CDR3nt: TGTGCCACCAGCAGAGTCGGCTACGAGCAGTACTTC; abundance: many; j_gene: TRBJ2-7; d_gene: NA; v_gene: TRBV15
CDR3aa: CASSLRSGRSIDTQYF; CDR3nt: TGTGCCAGCAGCTTGAGGAGCGGGAGGTCCATAGATACGCAGTATTTT; abundance: many; j_gene: TRBJ2-3; d_gene: TRBD2; v_gene: TRBV7-9
CDR3aa: CSATKGGTSGTDTQYF; CDR3nt: TGCAGTGCTACTAAAGGCGGGACTAGCGGCACAGATACGCAGTATTTT; abundance: few; j_gene: TRBJ2-3; d_gene: TRBD2; v_gene: TRBV20-1
CDR3aa: CAWSHAPFDEQFF; CDR3nt: TGTGCCTGGAGTCACGCTCCTTTCGATGAGCAGTTCTTC; abundance: many; j_gene: TRBJ2-1; d_gene: NA; v_gene: TRBV30
CDR3aa: CSASQRDRDYEQYF; CDR3nt: TGCAGTGCTAGCCAGCGGGACAGGGACTACGAGCAGTACTTC; abundance: NA; j_gene: TRBJ2-7; d_gene: TRBD1; v_gene: TRBV20-1
CDR3aa: CASSYSDRVGYTF; CDR3nt: TGTGCCAGCAGTTACTCGGACAGGGTTGGCTACACCTTC; abundance: many; j_gene: TRBJ1-2; d_gene: TRBD1; v_gene: TRBV6-5
CDR3aa: CASGIIFRGRTNNQPQHF; CDR3nt: TGTGCCAGCGGAATCATTTTTAGGGGACGGACTAACAATCAGCCCCAGCATTTT; abundance: many; j_gene: TRBJ1-5; d_gene: NA; v_gene: TRBV28
CDR3aa: CASSADTQYF; CDR3nt: TGTGCCAGTAGTGCAGATACGCAGTATTTT; abundance: NA; j_gene: TRBJ2-3; d_gene: NA; v_gene: TRBV19
CDR3aa: CASSLLAGVEQFF; CDR3nt: TGTGCCAGCAGTTTACTAGCGGGAGTTGAGCAGTTCTTC; abundance: many; j_gene: TRBJ2-1; d_gene: TRBD2; v_gene: TRBV27
CDR3aa: CASSFGLPNEQFF; CDR3nt: TGCGCCAGCAGCTTCGGCCTTCCCAATGAGCAGTTCTTC; abundance: few; j_gene: TRBJ2-1; d_gene: NA; v_gene: TRBV5-1
CDR3aa: CASSVAGTGPYEQYF; CDR3nt: TGTGCCAGCAGCGTAGCGGGGACAGGGCCCTACGAGCAGTACTTC; abundance: NA; j_gene: TRBJ2-7; d_gene: TRBD1; v_gene: TRBV9
CDR3aa: CASSLRFSGSSYEQYF; CDR3nt: TGCGCCAGCAGCTTACGTTTTAGCGGGAGCTCCTACGAGCAGTACTTC; abundance: many; j_gene: TRBJ2-7; d_gene: TRBD2; v_gene: TRBV5-1
CDR3aa: CSVTGGADTQYF; CDR3nt: TGCAGCGTTACCGGGGGCGCAGATACGCAGTATTTT; abundance: many; j_gene: TRBJ2-3; d_gene: NA; v_gene: TRBV29-1
CDR3aa: CASSLGVKRRLYEQFF; CDR3nt: TGTGCCAGCAGCTTAGGGGTGAAGAGACGGCTCTATGAGCAGTTCTTC; abundance: NA; j_gene: TRBJ2-1; d_gene: NA; v_gene: TRBV7-2
CDR3aa: CASSRWGMNTEAFF; CDR3nt: TGTGCCAGCAGCCGGTGGGGGATGAACACTGAAGCTTTCTTT; abundance: many; j_gene: TRBJ1-1; d_gene: NA; v_gene: TRBV11-2
CDR3aa: CASLPAGELFF; CDR3nt: TGTGCCAGTTTACCCGCCGGGGAGCTGTTTTTT; abundance: few; j_gene: TRBJ2-2; d_gene: NA; v_gene: TRBV2
CDR3aa: CASSPPTGGTTDTQYF; CDR3nt: TGTGCCAGCAGTCCTCCGACAGGGGGGACGACAGATACGCAGTATTTT; abundance: many; j_gene: TRBJ2-3; d_gene: TRBD1; v_gene: TRBV12-3/TRBV12-4
CDR3aa: CATLGQNTGELFF; CDR3nt: TGTGCCACCTTAGGACAGAACACCGGGGAGCTGTTTTTT; abundance: NA; j_gene: TRBJ2-2; d_gene: NA; v_gene: TRBV10-3
CDR3aa: CASSQGGPDRNYEQYF; CDR3nt: TGCGCCAGCAGCCAAGGGGGCCCGGACAGAAACTACGAGCAGTACTTC; abundance: NA; j_gene: TRBJ2-7; d_gene: NA; v_gene: TRBV4-1
CDR3aa: CSARRFSGNTIYF; CDR3nt: TGCAGTGCTAGGAGGTTCTCTGGAAACACCATATATTTT; abundance: NA; j_gene: TRBJ1-3; d_gene: NA; v_gene: TRBV20-1